Following are 23 T cell receptor beta chains from one sample sequenced in a study of blood T cells in healthy people across ages. Then a second PCR, running roughly 7 to 11 cycles, was carried out with a sample-barcoded 5' primer and a J-beta primer mix. TCRdb fed the 5' RACE reads into MiXCR, producing one record per CDR3 protein. This table holds roughly 730,000 distinct CDR3 sequences, around 50% found once. Material: blood. All receptors come from a man aged 35 to 55 in good health.

V and J are TRBV6-5 and TRBJ2-4, with 7 bases that match TRBD2. Matching the DNA end better, TRBJ2-7 makes the J call doubtful. The CDR3 contains 16 residues. CDR1 is MNHEY, CDR2 SVGAGI, per germline. This chain's CDR3 is CASSYLAGGESYEQYF. For the CDR3, the DNA is TGTGCCAGCAGTTATTTGGCTGGGGGGGAATCTTACGAGCAGTACTTC.

The chain is built from TRBV11-2 and TRBJ2-7; TRBD2 might be the D (6 bases). The J call may be in error: the DNA end matches TRBJ2-5 better. This CDR3 is 14 amino acids long. Looked up from germline, CDR1 is SGHAT and CDR2 is FQNNGV. The CDR3 reads CASSQMLAGETQYF. The CDR3 nucleotides read TGTGCCAGCAGTCAGATGCTGGCGGGGGAGACCCAGTACTTC.

The chain is built from TRBV11-1 and TRBJ2-5; D is undetermined. Germline loops: CDR1 SGHAT, CDR2 FQDESV (reference sequence). The CDR3 contains 14 residues. Trimming removed 3 bases from V and 4 bases from J, with 12 bases in between. CDR3 sequence reads: CASSFNVGLETQYF. The DNA of the CDR3 is TGTGCCAGCAGCTTCAATGTGGGTTTAGAGACCCAGTACTTC.

The chain has TRBV6-2 or TRBV6-3 and TRBJ2-3; the D is unclear. Between the trimmed V and J ends, which lost 2 bases and 4 bases, there was a span of 7 bases. Germline CDR1 reads MNHEY; CDR2 reads SVGEGT. CDR3 length: 13 residues. CDR3 in DNA: TGTGCCAGCAGTTACGTCCTTTCAGATACGCAGTATTTT. Residues: CASSYVLSDTQYF.

In its sample, this clonotype was seen a few times. V gene TRBV20-1 combines with J gene TRBJ2-3, with D tentatively TRBD1 (6 bases). Per germline, CDR1 DFQATT and CDR2 SNEGSKA (reference sequence). The CDR3 totals 12 residues. The V gene lost 7 bases and the J gene lost 2 bases, with 10 bases spanning the gap. This CDR3 is CSVGGVTDTQYF. In DNA form, the CDR3 reads TGCAGTGTAGGGGGTGTCACAGATACGCAGTATTTT.

This clonotype has only a few counts. The chain couples TRBV7-9 to TRBJ2-3; D gene uncertain. The CDR3 has 13 residues. The germline CDR1 and CDR2 sequences are SEHNR and FQNEAQ (reference sequence). Trimming left V 2 bases short and J 7 bases short, with 10 bases between. This CDR3 is CASSLSQINTQYF. In DNA form, the CDR3 reads TGTGCCAGCAGCTTATCACAGATTAATACGCAGTATTTT.

V is TRBV7-2 and J is TRBJ2-3; TRBD1 matches at 7 bases. With 4 bases clipped from V and 2 bases from J, the junction kept 6 bases outside the gene matches. In germline, CDR1 is SGHTA, CDR2 FQGNSA. The CDR3 covers 15 residues. CDR3 bases: TGTGCCAGCAGCTCCCGGACAGGAAACACAGATACGCAGTATTTT. This translates into CASSSRTGNTDTQYF.

The J gene is TRBJ1-5, the V gene TRBV29-1; D is perhaps TRBD1 (5 bases). The CDR3 runs 13 residues. V lost 8 bases and J 3 bases, leaving 14 bases between the germline ends. Germline CDR1 and CDR2: SQVTM and ANQGSEA. The CDR3 nucleotides read TGCAGCACCCGACAGACTCTCAATCAGCCCCAGCATTTT. Its translation: CSTRQTLNQPQHF.

The J gene is TRBJ1-1, the V gene TRBV4-3; 10 bases fit TRBD1. J gave up 1 base and V 1 base, and 3 bases lay outside the gene matches. Germline values: CDR1 LGHNA, CDR2 YSLEER. The CDR3 contains 16 residues. The DNA for the CDR3 is TGCGCCAGCAGCCAAGGGACAGGGGGTTGGAACACTGAAGCTTTCTTT. Encoded protein: CASSQGTGGWNTEAFF.

The rearrangement uses TRBV2 and TRBJ2-5; no clear D. Per germline, CDR1 SNHLY and CDR2 FYNNEI. The CDR3 runs to 13 residues. V was pared by 5 bases and J by 11 bases, with 18 bases between. CDR3 bases: TGTGCCAGCAGTTTCTTGACCTGGGCGGAGCAGTACTTC. Encoded protein: CASSFLTWAEQYF.

CDR3 sequence (DNA): TGTGCCAGCAGCGTAGAGGGCAGACTAGTTTACAATGAGCAGTACTTC. Amino acids: CASSVEGRLVYNEQYF. This chain links TRBV9 with TRBJ2-1; TRBD2 might be the D (6 bases). The DNA end lines up better with TRBJ2-7; the J call may be wrong. The CDR3 consists of 16 residues. Germline V gives CDR1 SGDLS, CDR2 YYNGEE.

The V gene is TRBV2, the J gene TRBJ2-5; TRBD2 agrees at 12 bases. The CDR3 loop spans 17 amino acids. V trimming: 6 bases; J trimming: 3 bases; junction bases outside the gene matches: 11. Germline loops: CDR1 SNHLY, CDR2 FYNNEI. The CDR3 nucleotides read TGTGCCAGCAGGGGCCTCACTAGCGGGGGGTCAGAAGAGACCCAGTACTTC. Its protein product is CASRGLTSGGSEETQYF.

The chain has TRBV7-3 and TRBJ2-1; D gene ambiguous. Germline V gene lookup returns CDR1 SGHTA and CDR2 FQGTGA. CDR3 length: 13 residues. Trimming cost V 5 bases and J 0 bases, with 5 bases left between them. In nucleotides, the CDR3 is TGTGCCAGCAGCAGTTACTCCTACAATGAGCAGTTCTTC. Translating it yields CASSSYSYNEQFF.

For this clonotype: One end of the junction fails to match germline, which may point to a read error. The V and J genes are TRBV5-1 and TRBJ2-4; 9 nucleotides agree with TRBD2. The CDR3 is made up of 18 amino acids. CDR1 and CDR2 (germline): SGHRS, YFSETQ. The CDR3 DNA follows: TGCGCCAGCGGCTTGGAAGCGCGGGAGGGTCGGAGCAAAAACATTCAGTACTTC. Residues: CASGLEAREGRSKNIQYF.

V usage is TRBV4-2 and J usage is TRBJ1-3; the D is unclear. The germline V and J ends were trimmed by 1 base and 0 bases, with 4 bases remaining between them. The CDR3 has 14 amino acids. Germline lookup yields CDR1 LGHNA and CDR2 YNFKEQ. In DNA, the CDR3 is TGTGCCAGCAGCCAAGGGTTCTCTGGAAACACCATATATTTT. Translation: CASSQGFSGNTIYF.

The chain has TRBV5-1 and TRBJ2-3; 16 bases match TRBD2. The CDR3 sequence is 15 residues long. V lost 2 bases to trimming and J lost 14 bases; unmatched junction nucleotides: 8. CDR1 is SGHRS and CDR2 is YFSETQ in the germline V gene. The CDR3 is CASSFGTSGRAFRYF. The CDR3 bases are TGCGCCAGCAGCTTTGGGACTAGCGGGAGGGCCTTTCGGTATTTT.

This clonotype was counted only a few times. V is TRBV11-2 and J is TRBJ2-1; the D gene is possibly TRBD1 (5 bases). Germline assignment: CDR1 SGHAT and CDR2 FQNNGV. The ends were cut back, 3 bases at V and 1 base at J, with 16 bases in the middle. The CDR3 is 17 amino acids. The CDR3 protein is CASSFPSGHSSYNEQFF. The CDR3 DNA follows: TGTGCCAGCAGCTTTCCGTCAGGGCACAGTTCCTACAATGAGCAGTTCTTC.

In DNA, the CDR3 is TGTGCCAGCAGCCCTTCGCTGACTGGGGCCAACGTCCTGACTTTC. Translation gives CASSPSLTGANVLTF. The rearrangement links TRBV4-2 to TRBJ2-6; D remains ambiguous. Germline CDR1 reads LGHNA; CDR2 reads YNFKEQ. The V end was cut by 4 bases, the J end by 2 bases, with 9 bases between. The CDR3 is made up of 15 amino acids.

This clonotype was recorded a few times. The V gene is TRBV5-1, the J gene TRBJ2-1; 10 positions agree with TRBD2. The V and J ends lost 0 bases and 12 bases, in that order; junction bases with no gene match: 15. The germline gives CDR1 SGHRS, CDR2 YFSETQ. This CDR3 comprises 17 residues. DNA for the CDR3: TGCGCCAGCAGCTTGGCCTTTGGACTAGCGGTTGGAGAAGGGCAGTTCTTC. It codes for CASSLAFGLAVGEGQFF.

V is TRBV28 and J is TRBJ1-2, with D unresolved. V was trimmed by 5 bases and J by 5 bases, leaving 9 bases between them. The CDR3 contains 12 residues. The germline V gene has CDR1 MDHEN and CDR2 SYDVKM. The CDR3: CASSRYSYGYTF. CDR3 sequence (DNA): TGTGCCAGCAGTCGGTATTCATATGGCTACACCTTC.

This clonotype was found a few times. The rearrangement links TRBV7-8 to TRBJ2-1; 8 nucleotides agree with TRBD2. Germline V gene lookup returns CDR1 SGHVS and CDR2 FQNEAQ. This CDR3 has 16 residues. The J segment lost 3 bases and the V segment lost 1 base, leaving 5 bases of the junction unmatched. CDR3 region: CASSLERGGFYNEQFF. CDR3 bases: TGTGCCAGCAGCTTAGAACGGGGGGGCTTCTACAATGAGCAGTTCTTC.

The chain combines TRBV9 with TRBJ2-7; the D gene is possibly TRBD2 (6 bases). The CDR3 extends over 15 amino acids. The germline V gene has CDR1 SGDLS and CDR2 YYNGEE. V was shortened by 4 bases and J by 2 bases, with 16 bases between the two germline ends. CDR3 protein: CASSCRGNEAYEQYF. The DNA of the CDR3 is TGTGCCAGCAGCTGCCGGGGGAACGAAGCCTACGAGCAGTACTTC.

The chain carries TRBV6-2 or TRBV6-3 and TRBJ2-1, with TRBD2 identical over 10 bases. The CDR3 is 20 amino acids. Germline V lookup: CDR1 MNHEY, CDR2 SVGEGT. Trimming took 2 bases from V and 0 from J; bases not matched to a gene: 13. The CDR3 loop reads CASSYAGAGGKRSSYNEQFF. The CDR3 nucleotides read TGTGCCAGCAGTTACGCTGGAGCGGGAGGGAAAAGGAGCTCCTACAATGAGCAGTTCTTC.